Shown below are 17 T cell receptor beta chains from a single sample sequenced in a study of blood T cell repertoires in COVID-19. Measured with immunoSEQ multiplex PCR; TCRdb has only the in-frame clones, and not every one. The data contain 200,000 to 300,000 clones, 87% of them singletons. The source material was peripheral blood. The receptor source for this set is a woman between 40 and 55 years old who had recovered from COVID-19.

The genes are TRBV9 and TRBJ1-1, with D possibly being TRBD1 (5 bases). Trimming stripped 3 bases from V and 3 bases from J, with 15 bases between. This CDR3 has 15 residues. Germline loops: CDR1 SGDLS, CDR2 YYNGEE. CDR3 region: CASSAPTGLHTEAFF. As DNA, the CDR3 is TGTGCCAGCAGCGCCCCAACAGGCCTCCACACTGAAGCTTTCTTT.

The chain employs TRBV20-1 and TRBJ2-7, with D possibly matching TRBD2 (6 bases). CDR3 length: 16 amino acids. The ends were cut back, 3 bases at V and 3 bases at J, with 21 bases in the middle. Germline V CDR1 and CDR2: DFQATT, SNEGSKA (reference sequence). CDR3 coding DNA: TGCAGTGCTAGTCCCCGGTGGGGCGGGAACGACTACGAGCAGTACTTC. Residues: CSASPRWGGNDYEQYF.

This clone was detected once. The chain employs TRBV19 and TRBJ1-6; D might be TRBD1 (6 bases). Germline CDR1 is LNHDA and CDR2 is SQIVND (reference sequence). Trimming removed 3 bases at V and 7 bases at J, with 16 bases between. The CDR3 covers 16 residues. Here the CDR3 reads CASSIRGPPENSPLHF. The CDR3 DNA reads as TGTGCCAGTAGTATCAGGGGCCCTCCGGAGAATTCACCCCTCCACTTT. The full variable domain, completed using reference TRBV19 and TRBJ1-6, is DGGITQSPKYLFRKEGQNVTLSCEQNLNHDAMYWYRQDPGQGLRLIYYSQIVNDFQKGDIAEGYSVSREKKESFPLTVTSAQKNPTAFYLCASSIRGPPENSPLHFGNGTRLTVT.

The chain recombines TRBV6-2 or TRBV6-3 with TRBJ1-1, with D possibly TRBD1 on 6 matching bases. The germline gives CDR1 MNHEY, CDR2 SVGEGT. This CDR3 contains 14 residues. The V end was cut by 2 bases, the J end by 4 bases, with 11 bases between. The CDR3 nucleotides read TGTGCCAGCAGTTACCAGGGGTCTCGCACTGAAGCTTTCTTT. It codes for CASSYQGSRTEAFF.

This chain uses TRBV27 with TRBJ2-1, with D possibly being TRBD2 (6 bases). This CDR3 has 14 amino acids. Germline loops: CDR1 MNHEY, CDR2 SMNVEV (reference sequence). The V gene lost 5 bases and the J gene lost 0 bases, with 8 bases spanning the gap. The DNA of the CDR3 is TGTGCCAGCAGTGCCGGGAGCTCCTACAATGAGCAGTTCTTC. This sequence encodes CASSAGSSYNEQFF.

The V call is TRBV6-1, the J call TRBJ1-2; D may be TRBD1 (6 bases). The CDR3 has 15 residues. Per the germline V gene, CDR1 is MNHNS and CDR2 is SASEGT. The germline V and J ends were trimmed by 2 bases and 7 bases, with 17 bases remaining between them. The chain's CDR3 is CASSEKVWGLGGYTF. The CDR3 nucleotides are TGTGCCAGCAGTGAAAAGGTGTGGGGGCTGGGTGGCTACACCTTC.

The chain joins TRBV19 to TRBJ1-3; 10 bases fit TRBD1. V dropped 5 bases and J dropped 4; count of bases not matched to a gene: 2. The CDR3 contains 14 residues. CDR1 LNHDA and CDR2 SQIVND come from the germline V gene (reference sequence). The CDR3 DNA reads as TGTGCCAGTAGTCGGGACAGGGGCGGAAACACCATATATTTT. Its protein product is CASSRDRGGNTIYF.

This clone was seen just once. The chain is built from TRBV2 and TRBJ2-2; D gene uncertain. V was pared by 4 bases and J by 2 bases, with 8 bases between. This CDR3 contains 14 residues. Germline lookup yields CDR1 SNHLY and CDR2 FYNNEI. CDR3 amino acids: CASSVAANTGELFF. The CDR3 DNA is TGTGCCAGCAGTGTGGCCGCTAACACCGGGGAGCTGTTTTTT.

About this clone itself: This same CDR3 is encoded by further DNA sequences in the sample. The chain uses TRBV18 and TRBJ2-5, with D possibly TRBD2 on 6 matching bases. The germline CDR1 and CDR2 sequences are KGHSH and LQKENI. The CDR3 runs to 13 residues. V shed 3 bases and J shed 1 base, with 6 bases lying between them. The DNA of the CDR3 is TGTGCCAGCTCACCGGGACTCCAAGAGACCCAGTACTTC. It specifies CASSPGLQETQYF.

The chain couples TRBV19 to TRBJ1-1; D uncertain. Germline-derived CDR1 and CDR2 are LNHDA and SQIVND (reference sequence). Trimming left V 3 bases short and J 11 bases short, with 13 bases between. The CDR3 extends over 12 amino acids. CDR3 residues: CASSIPRGHAFF. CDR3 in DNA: TGTGCCAGTAGTATCCCACGGGGTCATGCTTTCTTT.

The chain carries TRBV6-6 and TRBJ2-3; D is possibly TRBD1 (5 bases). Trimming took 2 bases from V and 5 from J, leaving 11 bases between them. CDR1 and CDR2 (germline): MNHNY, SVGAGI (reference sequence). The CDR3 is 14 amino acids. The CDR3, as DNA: TGTGCCAGCAGTTACGGGTCCCAGGGAGATACGCAGTATTTT. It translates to CASSYGSQGDTQYF.

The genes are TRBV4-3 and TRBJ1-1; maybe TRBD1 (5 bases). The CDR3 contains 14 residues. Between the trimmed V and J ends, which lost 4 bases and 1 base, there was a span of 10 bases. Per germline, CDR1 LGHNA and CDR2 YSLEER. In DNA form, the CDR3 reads TGCGCCAGCAGCCCGTTGGGGGGGAACACTGAAGCTTTCTTT. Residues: CASSPLGGNTEAFF.

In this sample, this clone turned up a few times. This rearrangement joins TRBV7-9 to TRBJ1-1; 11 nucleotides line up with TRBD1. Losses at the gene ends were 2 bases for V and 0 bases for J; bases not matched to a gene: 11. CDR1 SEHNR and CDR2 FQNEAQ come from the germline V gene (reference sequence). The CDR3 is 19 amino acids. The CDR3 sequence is CASSLSTWTGGLVNTEAFF. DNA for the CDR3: TGTGCCAGCAGCTTAAGTACCTGGACAGGGGGCCTCGTGAACACTGAAGCTTTCTTT.

CDR3 loop: CASSIGTGAKYGYTF. The CDR3, as DNA: TGTGCCAGTAGTATAGGGACAGGGGCGAAATATGGCTACACCTTC. The chain links TRBV19 to TRBJ1-2, with 9 positions matching TRBD1. V trimming: 1 base; J trimming: 5 bases; junction bases outside the gene matches: 5. Per the germline V gene, CDR1 is LNHDA and CDR2 is SQIVND (reference sequence). This CDR3 has 15 amino acids.

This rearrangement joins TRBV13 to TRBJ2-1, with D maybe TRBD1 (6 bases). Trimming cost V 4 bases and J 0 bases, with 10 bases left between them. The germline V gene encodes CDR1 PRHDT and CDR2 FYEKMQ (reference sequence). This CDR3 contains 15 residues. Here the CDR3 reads CASSSTGASYNEQFF. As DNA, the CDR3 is TGTGCCAGCAGCTCGACAGGTGCCTCCTACAATGAGCAGTTCTTC.

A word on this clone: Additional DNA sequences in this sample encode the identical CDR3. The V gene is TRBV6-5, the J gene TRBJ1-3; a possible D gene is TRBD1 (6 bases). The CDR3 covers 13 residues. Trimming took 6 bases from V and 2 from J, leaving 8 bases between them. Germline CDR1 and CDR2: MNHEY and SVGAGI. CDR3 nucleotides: TGTGCCAGCAGACAGGGTCCTGGAAACACCATATATTTT. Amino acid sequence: CASRQGPGNTIYF.

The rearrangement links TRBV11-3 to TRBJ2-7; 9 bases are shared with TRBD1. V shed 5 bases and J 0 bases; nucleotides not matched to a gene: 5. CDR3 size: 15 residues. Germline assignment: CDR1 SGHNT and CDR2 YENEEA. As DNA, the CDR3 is TGTGCCAGCAGCCCCGGGACAGGGACCTCCTACGAGCAGTACTTC. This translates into CASSPGTGTSYEQYF.